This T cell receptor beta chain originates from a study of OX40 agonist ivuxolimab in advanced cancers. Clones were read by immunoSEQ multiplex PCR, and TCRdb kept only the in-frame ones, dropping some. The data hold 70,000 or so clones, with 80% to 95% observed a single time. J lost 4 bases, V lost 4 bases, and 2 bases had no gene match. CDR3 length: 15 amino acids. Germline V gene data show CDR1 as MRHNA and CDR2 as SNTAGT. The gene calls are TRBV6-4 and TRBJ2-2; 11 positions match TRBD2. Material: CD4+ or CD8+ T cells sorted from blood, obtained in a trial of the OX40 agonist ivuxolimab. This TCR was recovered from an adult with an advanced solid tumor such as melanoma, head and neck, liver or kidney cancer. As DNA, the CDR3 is TGTGCCAGCAGTGCTAGCGGGGGGTCCACCGGGGAGCTGTTTTTT. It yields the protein CASSASGGSTGELFF.